Following are 18 T cell receptor beta chains from one sample sequenced in a study of T cells after yellow fever vaccination. TCRdb re-called the 5' RACE reads with MiXCR, one entry per CDR3 protein. This sample has about 220,000 distinct CDR3 sequences, with roughly 3% found just once. The material was CD4+ T cells sorted from PBMCs, obtained 10 days after the yellow fever booster vaccination. These receptors were obtained from a man between 18 and 35 years old who received the YFV17D yellow fever vaccine.

This clonotype was picked up many times. The gene calls are TRBV7-2 and TRBJ2-3; no clear D. The CDR3 consists of 16 residues. The ends were cut back, 5 bases at V and 1 base at J, with 16 bases in the middle. Per germline, CDR1 SGHTA and CDR2 FQGNSA. CDR3 nucleotides: TGTGCCAGCAGCCCGTTGAATGTGGTGGGCACAGATACGCAGTATTTT. The encoded protein is CASSPLNVVGTDTQYF.

This clonotype has only a few counts. This sequence joins TRBV28 and TRBJ2-1, with TRBD1 matching over 7 bases. The CDR3 extends over 15 amino acids. Germline CDR1 reads MDHEN; CDR2 reads SYDVKM. The V gene end was trimmed by 10 bases and the J gene end by 3 bases; junction bases not matched to a gene: 12. The CDR3 loop is CATLRGDRIYNEQFF. Here the CDR3 DNA reads TGTGCCACTCTCCGAGGGGACAGAATCTACAATGAGCAGTTCTTC.

For this clonotype: At one end the junction does not follow the germline gene, possibly because of a read error. The J gene is TRBJ2-2, the V gene TRBV12-3 or TRBV12-4, with TRBD2 identical over 8 bases. The length of the CDR3 is 18 residues. DNA for the CDR3: TGTGCCAGCAGTTTATCCGTAACGGGGGGGTTTAGCACCTGGGAGCTGTTTTTT. Translating it yields CASSLSVTGGFSTWELFF.

This clonotype was seen many times. The chain joins TRBV7-2 to TRBJ1-4; TRBD1 agrees at 8 bases. Germline CDR1 SGHTA, CDR2 FQGNSA. The CDR3 length is 14 residues. The J segment lost 7 bases and the V segment lost 1 base, leaving 2 bases of the junction unmatched. The CDR3 bases are TGTGCCAGCAGCTTAGGGACAGGGTTTGAAAAACTGTTTTTT. Protein product: CASSLGTGFEKLFF.

In DNA, the CDR3 is TGTGCCAGCAGCGTCACAGATTACAATGAGCAGTTCTTC. This gives the protein CASSVTDYNEQFF. The gene calls are TRBV7-2 and TRBJ2-1, with unresolved D. The germline V and J ends were trimmed by 5 bases and 4 bases, with 9 bases remaining between them. The CDR3 is 13 amino acids. Germline CDR1 and CDR2: SGHTA and FQGNSA.

This clonotype was recorded many times. The J gene is TRBJ1-6, the V gene TRBV20-1; possibly TRBD1 for D (5 bases). This CDR3 is 17 amino acids long. CDR1 DFQATT and CDR2 SNEGSKA come from the germline V gene (reference sequence). V lost 0 bases and J 8 bases, leaving 20 bases between the germline ends. CDR3 protein: CSARDNSGRRGDSPLHF. DNA of the CDR3: TGCAGTGCTAGAGATAACTCCGGCCGCAGAGGGGATTCACCCCTCCACTTT.

This sequence joins TRBV12-3 or TRBV12-4 and TRBJ1-1, with unresolved D. This CDR3 spans 15 amino acids. Between the trimmed V and J ends, which lost 1 base and 5 bases, there was a span of 14 bases. The CDR3 DNA is TGTGCCAGCAGTTTAGAGGGAGGGCTGAGTACTGAAGCTTTCTTT. Translating gives CASSLEGGLSTEAFF.

The chain employs TRBV6-5 and TRBJ1-1; 7 bases match TRBD1. Germline CDR1 MNHEY, CDR2 SVGAGI. Germline trimming cut 5 bases from V and 0 bases from J; bases unmatched to any gene: 6. The CDR3 runs to 15 residues. The CDR3, as DNA: TGTGCCAGCAGTCCCCCGACAGGGATGAACACTGAAGCTTTCTTT. Its translation is CASSPPTGMNTEAFF.

This clonotype was seen ten or more times. The chain combines TRBV5-6 with TRBJ2-2; TRBD1 aligns across 9 bases. After removal of 4 bases from V and 5 bases from J, the junction contained 9 bases not matched to a gene. Germline CDR1 and CDR2: SGHDT and YYEEEE. The CDR3 runs to 16 residues. The CDR3 DNA follows: TGTGCCAGCAGCCCCGGACAGGGGAAGGGGACCGGGGAGCTGTTTTTT. This translates into CASSPGQGKGTGELFF.

About this clonotype itself: A much larger clone differs from this one at a single base, so this may be a read error. Because it lacks the conserved phenylalanine or tryptophan at the end, this CDR3 is likely a read error. The DNA is omitted, as the CDR3 cannot be located on it reliably, and the CDR3 follows TCRdb's listing. This sequence joins TRBV15 and TRBJ2-3; the table calls TRBD2, which could not be checked here. Including both end residues, the CDR3 is 13 amino acids long. CDR1 and CDR2 from the germline V gene are LNHNV and YYDKDF (reference sequence). CDR3 amino acids: CATSRDLSGGWGL.

This clonotype was found a few times. The chain employs TRBV7-2 and TRBJ1-1; D is possibly TRBD1 (6 bases). CDR3 length: 15 residues. The V gene lost 2 bases and the J gene lost 0 bases, with 10 bases spanning the gap. Germline V gene lookup returns CDR1 SGHTA and CDR2 FQGNSA. The CDR3 reads CASSLRRTVNTEAFF. CDR3 DNA: TGTGCCAGCAGCTTACGCAGGACAGTGAACACTGAAGCTTTCTTT.

This clonotype was seen repeatedly, ten times or more. The chain recombines TRBV6-1 with TRBJ2-3; D may be TRBD2 (5 bases). The CDR3 loop spans 13 amino acids. The germline V and J ends were trimmed by 2 bases and 4 bases, with 7 bases remaining between them. CDR1 and CDR2 (germline): MNHNS, SASEGT. The chain's CDR3 is CASSETEADTQYF. CDR3 nucleotides: TGTGCCAGCAGTGAAACGGAGGCAGATACGCAGTATTTT.

In its sample, this clonotype was seen many times. This rearrangement joins TRBV5-6 to TRBJ2-3; TRBD2 matches 9 bases. The CDR3 covers 16 residues. Trimming took 4 bases from V and 2 from J; bases not matched to a gene: 8. Looked up from germline, CDR1 is SGHDT and CDR2 is YYEEEE. CDR3 sequence: CASSLRLAGTTDTQYF. DNA for the CDR3: TGTGCCAGCAGCCTGAGGCTAGCGGGGACCACAGATACGCAGTATTTT.

The rearrangement joins TRBV28 to TRBJ2-2, with D possibly matching TRBD1 (6 bases). Germline values: CDR1 MDHEN, CDR2 SYDVKM. The CDR3 length is 14 residues. The germline V and J ends were trimmed by 6 bases and 4 bases, with 12 bases remaining between them. The CDR3 region has the DNA TGTGCCAGCAGATTACAGGGTAGCACCGGGGAGCTGTTTTTT. This gives the protein CASRLQGSTGELFF.

This clonotype was counted many times. The V gene is TRBV6-2 or TRBV6-3, the J gene TRBJ2-5; 7 nucleotides line up with TRBD1. The CDR3 sequence is 14 residues long. The germline V gene encodes CDR1 MNHEY and CDR2 SVGEGT. The ends lost 6 bases at V and 1 base at J; junction bases unmatched: 5. Here the CDR3 reads CASRKTGSQETQYF. In nucleotides, the CDR3 is TGTGCCAGCAGGAAGACAGGGAGCCAAGAGACCCAGTACTTC.

This clonotype occurred many times. This rearrangement joins TRBV10-3 to TRBJ2-5; no clear D gene. There are 14 residues in the CDR3. Trimming stripped 4 bases from V and 7 bases from J, with 16 bases between. Per the germline V gene, CDR1 is ENHRY and CDR2 is SYGVKD. This chain's CDR3 is CAISALETQVTQYF. The CDR3, as DNA: TGTGCCATCAGTGCCCTCGAGACCCAGGTGACCCAGTACTTC.

The chain has TRBV5-1 and TRBJ2-5; 14 nucleotides align to TRBD2. With V trimmed by 7 bases and J by 4 bases, 0 bases remained unmatched. Germline values: CDR1 SGHRS, CDR2 YFSETQ. The CDR3 has 13 residues. The CDR3, as DNA: TGCGCCAGCGGACTAGCGGGGGGAGAGACCCAGTACTTC. This sequence encodes CASGLAGGETQYF. Drawing the rest from reference TRBV5-1 and TRBJ2-5, the complete variable domain is KAGVTQTPRYLIKTRGQQVTLSCSPISGHRSVSWYQQTPGQGLQFLFEYFSETQRNKGNFPGRFSGRQFSNSRSEMNVSTLELGDSALYLCASGLAGGETQYFGPGTRLLVL.

This clonotype has a handful of counts. The chain uses TRBV27 and TRBJ1-2; D gene ambiguous. Germline values: CDR1 MNHEY, CDR2 SMNVEV (reference sequence). Trimming left V 4 bases short and J 5 bases short, with 11 bases between. The CDR3 spans 13 residues. The CDR3 DNA follows: TGTGCCAGCAGTTCGCTCCAGGCGTATGGCTACACCTTC. It encodes CASSSLQAYGYTF.